This is a list of T cell receptor beta chains from one sample in a study of EBV T-cell therapy then PD-1 blockade in nasopharyngeal carcinoma. Measured with immunoSEQ multiplex PCR; TCRdb has only the in-frame clones, and not every one. The profile covers approximately 22,000 clones, with roughly 80% appearing a single time and approximately 34% taken by the ten largest. For these receptors, no antigen is known. The sample was CD8+ T cells from blood, taken at roughly day 250 from a patient whose treatment included autologous EBV-specific T cells and nivolumab. Source of these receptors: a man aged 40-50 years with nasopharyngeal carcinoma. Both conserved end residues are part of each CDR3. The D gene is left open where the match is weak. The size field is filled for only some rows; it gives once, few, many or a size class.

j_gene	d_gene	v_gene	abundance	CDR3aa	CDR3nt
TRBJ2-7	.	TRBV7-9	.	CASSPEGEIQKQYF	TGTGCCAGCAGCCCTGAGGGGGAAATTCAGAAGCAGTACTTC
TRBJ1-3	.	TRBV5-1	few	CASSPVSSGNTIYF	TGCGCCAGCAGCCCAGTGAGCTCTGGAAACACCATATATTTT
TRBJ2-7	.	TRBV6-6	.	CASSYEGGGGEQYF	TGTGCCAGCAGTTACGAGGGTGGGGGAGGCGAGCAGTACTTC
TRBJ1-1	.	TRBV15	.	CATSARVMNTEAFF	TGTGCCACCAGCGCCAGGGTAATGAACACTGAAGCTTTCTTT
TRBJ2-7	TRBD2	TRBV5-4	.	CASSAGEAGGGEQYF	TGTGCCAGCAGCGCGGGGGAAGCGGGGGGAGGGGAGCAGTACTTC
TRBJ2-7	TRBD2	TRBV4-3	.	CASSQDYSTSGGSLFEGYEQYF	TGCGCCAGCAGCCAAGATTACAGTACTAGCGGGGGTTCCCTTTTTGAGGGCTACGAGCAGTACTTC
TRBJ1-3	.	TRBV4-3	.	CASSQAGTGNTIYF	TGCGCCAGCAGCCAAGCAGGGACTGGAAACACCATATATTTT
TRBJ2-3	TRBD2	TRBV4-3	.	CASSQDRASGGKIDTQYF	TGCGCCAGCAGCCAAGATCGGGCTAGCGGGGGGAAAATTGATACGCAGTATTTT
TRBJ1-2	TRBD1	TRBV29-1	.	CSVAFIDDRGFGYTF	TGCAGCGTTGCTTTTATAGATGACAGGGGATTTGGCTACACCTTC
TRBJ2-5	.	TRBV14	.	CASSQVGGWETQYF	TGTGCCAGCAGCCAAGTGGGGGGCTGGGAGACCCAGTACTTC
TRBJ1-1	.	TRBV5-4	.	CASTLQGGAEAFF	TGTGCCAGCACCCTACAGGGAGGGGCTGAAGCTTTCTTT
TRBJ2-5	TRBD2	TRBV4-1	.	CASSPAGGTETQYF	TGCGCCAGCAGCCCCGCGGGGGGCACGGAGACCCAGTACTTC
TRBJ2-2	.	TRBV6-5	.	CASSYSWGDTGELFF	TGTGCCAGCAGTTACTCGTGGGGGGACACCGGGGAGCTGTTTTTT
TRBJ2-5	.	TRBV6-2/TRBV6-3	.	CASSWVSYEETQYF	TGTGCCAGCAGTTGGGTCAGTTACGAAGAGACCCAGTACTTC
TRBJ1-1	.	TRBV7-6	.	CASSSGPQNTEAFF	TGTGCCAGCAGCTCCGGTCCACAGAACACTGAAGCTTTCTTT
TRBJ1-2	.	TRBV13	.	CASSLGQGNYGYTF	TGTGCCAGCAGCTTAGGACAGGGTAACTATGGCTACACCTTC
TRBJ1-2	.	TRBV12-3/TRBV12-4	.	CASSLQYYGYTF	TGTGCCAGCAGTCTACAATACTATGGCTACACCTTC
TRBJ2-1	TRBD1	TRBV7-9	.	CASIPEGTGLYNEQFF	TGTGCCAGCATCCCGGAGGGGACAGGGTTATACAATGAGCAGTTCTTC
TRBJ2-7	.	TRBV13	.	CASSFGPYEQYF	TGTGCCAGCAGCTTTGGCCCCTACGAGCAGTACTTC
TRBJ2-5	TRBD2	TRBV7-2	.	CASSLGVWRGKETQYF	TGTGCCAGCAGCTTAGGCGTCTGGCGGGGGAAAGAGACCCAGTACTTC
TRBJ2-5	.	TRBV5-1	once	CASSETTGLETQYF	TGCGCCAGCAGCGAGACGACGGGGTTGGAGACCCAGTACTTC
TRBJ2-7	TRBD1	TRBV6-5	.	CASFGGQGAYEQYF	TGTGCCAGCTTCGGGGGACAGGGGGCTTACGAGCAGTACTTC
TRBJ2-6	.	TRBV14	.	CASSHPSGRANVLTF	TGTGCCAGCAGCCATCCCTCCGGTCGGGCCAACGTCCTGACTTTC
TRBJ2-5	TRBD1	TRBV7-9	.	CASSLGPDRVRETQYF	TGTGCCAGCAGCTTAGGCCCCGACAGGGTGAGGGAGACCCAGTACTTC
TRBJ1-4	.	TRBV5-1	once	CASSLAGGAVEKLFF	TGCGCCAGCAGCTTGGCCGGGGGCGCAGTTGAAAAACTGTTTTTT
TRBJ1-2	.	TRBV4-3	once	CASSTTRTEATNYGYTF	TGCGCCAGCTCCACAACTCGGACAGAAGCAACAAACTATGGCTACACCTTC
TRBJ2-7	.	TRBV4-3	once	CASSQEAQGWEQYF	TGCGCCAGCAGCCAAGAGGCCCAGGGTTGGGAGCAGTACTTC
TRBJ2-5	.	TRBV7-3	.	CASSSRVQETQYF	TGTGCCAGCAGCTCCAGGGTACAAGAGACCCAGTACTTC
TRBJ2-2	.	TRBV29-1	.	CSVRGRGNTGELFF	TGCAGCGTTCGGGGGCGGGGGAACACCGGGGAGCTGTTTTTT
TRBJ2-1	TRBD1	TRBV6-2/TRBV6-3	.	CASSHWTGSSYNEQFF	TGTGCCAGCAGCCATTGGACAGGGAGCTCCTACAATGAGCAGTTCTTC
TRBJ2-3	.	TRBV3-1/TRBV3-2	.	CASSRTSSTDTQYF	TGTGCCAGCAGCCGTACTAGTAGCACAGATACGCAGTATTTT
TRBJ1-1	.	TRBV19	.	CASSLGTTNTEAFF	TGTGCCAGTAGTCTCGGGACAACGAACACTGAAGCTTTCTTT
TRBJ1-6	TRBD1	TRBV5-6	.	CASSPGTGSTYNSPLHF	TGTGCCAGCAGCCCGGGGACAGGGTCCACCTATAATTCACCCCTCCACTTT
TRBJ2-7	.	TRBV5-8	.	CATRDGGGFYEQYF	TGTGCCACCCGGGACGGAGGGGGCTTCTACGAGCAGTACTTC
TRBJ1-5	.	TRBV28	.	CASTLGSGFRQPQHF	TGTGCCAGCACCCTGGGGAGCGGGTTCCGGCAGCCCCAGCATTTT
TRBJ1-1	TRBD1	TRBV7-6	.	CASSSEQGSNTEAFF	TGTGCCAGCAGCTCCGAACAGGGGTCGAACACTGAAGCTTTCTTT
TRBJ2-1	TRBD1	TRBV19	.	CASSLQGASYNEQFF	TGTGCCAGTAGCCTACAGGGGGCAAGCTACAATGAGCAGTTCTTC
TRBJ1-2	.	TRBV5-6	once	CASERAGAGYTF	TGTGCCAGCGAGCGAGCGGGCGCGGGCTACACCTTC
TRBJ1-1	TRBD1	TRBV6-4	medium-sized	CASSPSLEGAAEAFF	TGTGCCAGCAGTCCCTCCCTTGAGGGGGCGGCTGAAGCTTTCTTT
TRBJ2-2	TRBD1	TRBV2	few	CASKATGGIHTGELFF	TGTGCCAGCAAAGCAACAGGGGGTATACACACCGGGGAGCTGTTTTTT
TRBJ2-3	TRBD2	TRBV6-4	.	CASSALAGQGDTQYF	TGTGCCAGCAGTGCTCTAGCGGGTCAAGGGGATACGCAGTATTTT
TRBJ2-1	TRBD2	TRBV11-2	.	CASSPRTSGAGYEQFF	TGTGCCAGCAGCCCCCGGACTAGCGGGGCGGGCTATGAGCAGTTCTTC
TRBJ2-3	TRBD2	TRBV9	.	CASSGPSGGSTDTQYF	TGTGCCAGCAGCGGTCCTAGCGGGGGGAGCACAGATACGCAGTATTTT
TRBJ1-1	.	TRBV28	large	CASSSAHPNTEAFF	TGTGCCAGCAGTTCCGCACATCCGAACACTGAAGCTTTCTTT
TRBJ1-6	.	TRBV21-1	.	CASSSGQGYPGPLHF	TGTGCCAGCAGCTCCGGACAGGGATATCCGGGGCCCCTCCACTTT
TRBJ2-7	.	TRBV5-1	.	CASRGETERFYEQYF	TGCGCCAGCCGAGGGGAGACGGAAAGGTTCTACGAGCAGTACTTC
TRBJ2-7	TRBD1	TRBV4-1	.	CASSQVPGGTYEQYF	TGCGCCAGCAGCCAAGTTCCAGGGGGAACCTACGAGCAGTACTTC
TRBJ1-6	TRBD1	TRBV5-5	.	CASSKGQYSPLHF	TGTGCCAGCAGCAAGGGACAGTATTCACCCCTCCACTTT
TRBJ1-2	.	TRBV24-1	.	CATSDHYGYTF	TGTGCCACCAGTGACCACTATGGCTACACCTTC
TRBJ2-7	.	TRBV4-3	few	CASSQGGPEQYF	TGCGCCAGCAGCCAAGGGGGTCCCGAGCAGTACTTC
TRBJ2-4	TRBD1	TRBV20-1	.	CSASRVVRETGGNSAKNIQYF	TGCAGTGCTAGTAGAGTTGTGAGGGAGACAGGGGGTAACTCGGCCAAAAACATTCAGTACTTC
TRBJ2-1	.	TRBV9	.	CASSPRRSSYNEQFF	TGTGCCAGCAGCCCAAGAAGGAGCTCCTACAATGAGCAGTTCTTC
TRBJ1-1	.	TRBV7-9	once	CASSYGGNTEAFF	TGTGCCAGCAGCTATGGAGGGAACACTGAAGCTTTCTTT